Presented here are 2 T cell receptor beta chains from one specimen sequenced in a study of naive and memory T cell subsets. Study-level findings and limits: Especially in CD8 cells, naive repertoires contained a few larger clonotypes, possibly CD45RA-re-expressing memory cells.

An equimolar mix of two oligonucleotides served as the beta constant-region primer for TRBC1 and TRBC2. Ligated cDNA was amplified by four rounds of PCR with nested alpha and beta constant-region primers and SP2. TCRdb used MiXCR to reprocess the UMI-ligation and nested PCR reads, holding one entry per CDR3 protein. Among about 150,000 distinct CDR3 sequences listed, under 25% were seen once. No antigen has been identified for these receptors. The sequenced sample consisted of naive CD4+ T cells from blood. These receptor sequences come from a human donor in good health.

This clonotype was seen more than once but under ten times. This chain connects TRBV7-3 to TRBJ2-1; 14 positions match TRBD2. Trimming took 4 bases from V and 15 from J; bases not matched to a gene: 11. The CDR3 sequence is 15 residues long. Germline V gene sequence: CDR1 SGHTA, CDR2 FQGTGA. The CDR3, as DNA: TGTGCCAGCAGCTCCTCCGGGACTAGCGGGAGAGTCCTGTTCTTC. Translated: CASSSSGTSGRVLFF. The full variable domain, in which reference TRBV7-3 and TRBJ2-1 provide the parts outside the CDR3, is GAGVSQTPSNKVTEKGKYVELRCDPISGHTALYWYRQSLGQGPEFLIYFQGTGAADDSGLPNDRFFAVRPEGSVSTLKIQRTERGDSAVYLCASSSSGTSGRVLFFGPGTRLTVL.

This sequence joins TRBV5-1 and TRBJ2-7; D not certain. CDR1 SGHRS and CDR2 YFSETQ come from the germline V gene. The CDR3 totals 14 residues. The ends were cut back, 1 base at V and 0 bases at J, with 8 bases in the middle. As DNA, the CDR3 is TGCGCCAGCAGCTTGTACCCGAACTCCTACGAGCAGTACTTC. This gives the protein CASSLYPNSYEQYF.